The present T cell receptor beta chain was sequenced within a study of human T cells and chemical hapten exposure. Unmatched junction bases numbered 5, after V lost 1 base and J lost 9 bases. Germline V gene sequence: CDR1 DFQATT, CDR2 SNEGSKA (reference sequence). This CDR3 is built from 13 residues. TCRdb redid the calling of the RACE reads with MiXCR, one entry per CDR3 protein. The sample consists of about 160,000 distinct CDR3 sequences, 25% to 30% of them appearing once. The time point denotes: patch test 3, about 24 weeks after DPC sensitization. The treatment denotes: therapeutic diphenylcyclopropenone sensitization with weekly scalp DPC. This clonotype was counted only a few times.

The source was whole blood, collected in connection with sensitization to the hapten diphenylcyclopropenone (DPC). The chain carries TRBV20-1 and TRBJ2-1; 8 nucleotides align to TRBD2. The source of this sequence is a woman aged 18-35 years with alopecia areata. Some clones in this sample may be carry-over from other donors' samples. The DNA for the CDR3 is TGCAGTGCTAGAGCTTTAGCGGGAATTGAGCAGTTCTTC. Its translation: CSARALAGIEQFF.